What follows are 22 T cell receptor beta chains derived from one specimen sequenced in a study of blood T cell repertoires in COVID-19. The repertoire was sequenced with immunoSEQ multiplex PCR; TCRdb's copy has only in-frame clones and lacks some. The sample lists around 200,000 clones, around 84% occurring once. The sequenced sample was PBMCs or T cells enriched from blood (not recorded which). These receptors were obtained from a woman aged 30 to 39 who had recovered from COVID-19.

The V and J genes are TRBV5-8 and TRBJ1-4, with 10 bases identical to TRBD1. This CDR3 region has 15 residues. Per germline, CDR1 SGHTS and CDR2 YDEGEE. Germline trimming cut 3 bases from V and 8 bases from J; bases unmatched to any gene: 7. The CDR3 here is CASSSRDRGGEKLFF. The CDR3 coding sequence is TGTGCCAGCAGCTCTCGGGACAGGGGTGGCGAAAAACTGTTTTTT.

Here the CDR3 reads CASTGQEAFF. CDR3 coding DNA: TGTGCCAGCACCGGACAAGAAGCTTTCTTT. The chain combines TRBV28 with TRBJ1-1, with D perhaps TRBD1 (5 bases). Germline-derived CDR1 and CDR2 are MDHEN and SYDVKM. Trimming removed 7 bases at V and 8 bases at J, with 8 bases between. The length of the CDR3 is 10 residues.

This clone was seen only once. This sequence joins TRBV18 and TRBJ2-7, with TRBD1 matching 11 bases. This CDR3 is 18 amino acids long. Per germline, CDR1 KGHSH and CDR2 LQKENI. Trimming took 3 bases from V and 5 from J; bases not matched to a gene: 15. The CDR3 DNA is TGTGCCAGCTCACCCCGGACAGGGGGCGCAGGGAGGGTCAACGAGCAGTACTTC. Protein: CASSPRTGGAGRVNEQYF.

V is TRBV5-4 and J is TRBJ2-5; 7 bases are shared with TRBD2. Germline values: CDR1 SGHNT, CDR2 YYREEE (reference sequence). The CDR3 is 16 residues long. The ends lost 4 bases at V and 2 bases at J; junction bases unmatched: 11. DNA for the CDR3: TGTGCCAGCAGCCAATTTTTGGGGGGACTACAAGAGACCCAGTACTTC. It encodes CASSQFLGGLQETQYF.

The V and J genes are TRBV5-4 and TRBJ2-1; D is ambiguous. CDR1 is SGHNT, CDR2 YYREEE, per germline (reference sequence). V was cut by 4 bases and J by 5 bases, with 4 bases left in between. CDR3 length equals 11 residues. CDR3 residues: CASSLNNEQFF. CDR3 coding DNA: TGTGCCAGCAGCCTAAACAATGAGCAGTTCTTC.

The chain combines TRBV29-1 with TRBJ2-7; 7 bases are shared with TRBD1. V lost 4 bases to trimming and J lost 0 bases; unmatched junction nucleotides: 6. From germline, CDR1 is SQVTM and CDR2 ANQGSEA. CDR3 length: 14 residues. In DNA form, the CDR3 reads TGCAGCGTTGTCGACAGGGTCGGCTCCTACGAGCAGTACTTC. This encodes CSVVDRVGSYEQYF.

The V gene is TRBV7-9, the J gene TRBJ2-1; 7 bases map to TRBD2. This CDR3 has 17 amino acids. Germline assignment: CDR1 SEHNR and CDR2 FQNEAQ (reference sequence). Trimming at V came to 6 bases and at J to 6 bases, leaving 17 bases not matched to a gene. CDR3 bases: TGTGCCAGCAGTGACAACCCGAGCGGGATTCAATCCAATGAGCAGTTCTTC. Translated: CASSDNPSGIQSNEQFF.

The rearrangement joins TRBV5-1 to TRBJ1-2; 7 nucleotides agree with TRBD1. Germline-derived CDR1 and CDR2 are SGHRS and YFSETQ. This CDR3 has 13 residues. With V trimmed by 5 bases and J by 4 bases, 5 bases remained unmatched. The CDR3 DNA reads TGCGCCAGCAGAAGGGACAGCTCCTATGGCTACACCTTC. Its translation: CASRRDSSYGYTF.

This clone appeared once. The gene calls are TRBV7-2 and TRBJ2-2; 15 bases line up with TRBD2. The CDR3 has 15 amino acids. The V gene end was trimmed by 5 bases and the J gene end by 13 bases; junction bases not matched to a gene: 8. Per the germline V gene, CDR1 is SGHTA and CDR2 is FQGNSA. The CDR3 reads CASSPGLAGGTVLFF. CDR3 in DNA: TGTGCCAGCAGCCCGGGACTAGCGGGAGGTACCGTGCTGTTTTTT.

V is TRBV5-1 and J is TRBJ2-6, with 8 positions matching TRBD1. The CDR3 is 17 residues long. Germline trimming cut 3 bases from V and 1 base from J; bases unmatched to any gene: 6. Germline loops: CDR1 SGHRS, CDR2 YFSETQ. The DNA of the CDR3 is TGCGCCAGCAGCTGGGGGCAGGGGGCGTCTGGGGCCAACGTCCTGACTTTC. Translation gives CASSWGQGASGANVLTF.

This chain links TRBV30 with TRBJ2-3, with TRBD2 matching 12 bases. CDR1 is GTSNPN and CDR2 is SVGIG in the germline V gene (reference sequence). This CDR3 is 17 amino acids long. V dropped 3 bases and J dropped 6; count of bases not matched to a gene: 13. The CDR3 DNA reads as TGTGCCTGGAGGGGACCGGGACTAGCGGGTGGGGTGGATACGCAGTATTTT. This translates into CAWRGPGLAGGVDTQYF.

CDR3 coding DNA: TGTGCCAGCTCACCACGGGACAACCAAGCTAACTATGGCTACACCTTC. It yields the protein CASSPRDNQANYGYTF. The chain carries TRBV18 and TRBJ1-2; possible D gene TRBD1, 6 bases. The CDR3 is 16 amino acids. V dropped 1 base and J dropped 0 bases, with 12 bases sitting between them. Germline values: CDR1 KGHSH, CDR2 LQKENI.

This chain connects TRBV2 to TRBJ1-4; D possibly corresponds to TRBD1 (6 bases). Deletions cut 8 bases from V and 16 bases from J, with 17 bases between. Germline CDR1 and CDR2: SNHLY and FYNNEI. This CDR3 has 11 amino acids. CDR3 sequence reads: CASAEGDIWFF. The CDR3 DNA reads as TGTGCCAGCGCCGAGGGGGACATCTGGTTTTTT.

The V and J genes are TRBV7-9 and TRBJ2-7; TRBD2 matches at 8 bases. This CDR3 region has 14 residues. V lost 0 bases and J lost 4; bases outside the gene matches: 2. Germline values: CDR1 SEHNR, CDR2 FQNEAQ (reference sequence). CDR3: CASSLAGLGYEQYF. The CDR3 region has the DNA TGTGCCAGCAGCTTAGCGGGACTAGGGTACGAGCAGTACTTC.

The sample holds one count of this clone. V usage is TRBV7-9 and J usage is TRBJ2-5; 9 bases are shared with TRBD2. Trimming removed 1 base from V and 4 bases from J; junction bases left unmatched: 4. Germline values: CDR1 SEHNR, CDR2 FQNEAQ (reference sequence). This CDR3 spans 15 amino acids. Here the CDR3 reads CASSLVGTSIETQYF. Written as DNA, the CDR3 is TGTGCCAGCAGCTTAGTTGGGACTAGCATAGAGACCCAGTACTTC.

There are a few counts of this clone. The chain joins TRBV2 to TRBJ1-5, with TRBD1 identical over 9 bases. CDR1 is SNHLY, CDR2 FYNNEI, per germline. With V trimmed by 2 bases and J by 5 bases, 4 bases remained unmatched. The CDR3 runs 15 residues. CDR3 residues: CASSERTGGHQPQHF. CDR3 nucleotides: TGTGCCAGCAGTGAAAGAACAGGGGGCCATCAGCCCCAGCATTTT.

The CDR3 DNA reads TGCGCCAGCAGCAAAGGGACAGCGAACACCGGGGAGCTGTTTTTT. Translating gives CASSKGTANTGELFF. This chain links TRBV5-1 with TRBJ2-2, with 7 bases identical to TRBD1. V lost 4 bases to trimming and J lost 0 bases; unmatched junction nucleotides: 3. The CDR3 is 15 residues long. Germline CDR1 is SGHRS and CDR2 is YFSETQ.

Concerning this clone: Different DNA sequences within this sample yield the same CDR3. This chain joins TRBV11-3 and TRBJ1-1, with D uncertain. Trimming took off 1 base at V and 4 bases at J, with 10 bases between the two ends. CDR1 is SGHNT and CDR2 is YENEEA in the germline V gene. The CDR3 runs 14 residues. CDR3 protein: CASSLGGSSTEAFF. The CDR3 DNA follows: TGTGCCAGCAGCTTAGGAGGGTCGAGCACTGAAGCTTTCTTT.

This clone showed up just a few times. The chain is built from TRBV11-2 and TRBJ2-3, with 7 nucleotides matching TRBD1. V shed 5 bases, J shed 2 bases, and the junction held 7 bases outside the gene matches. This CDR3 is 15 amino acids long. In germline, CDR1 is SGHAT, CDR2 FQNNGV. The CDR3 spells CASSPGQLYTDTQYF. Here the CDR3 DNA reads TGTGCCAGCAGCCCGGGACAGCTGTACACAGATACGCAGTATTTT.

The V gene is TRBV3-1 (or the pseudogene TRBV3-2), the J gene TRBJ2-1; D ambiguous. CDR3 size: 11 residues. Per the germline V gene, CDR1 is LGHDT and CDR2 is YNNKEL (reference sequence). Trimming removed 4 bases at V and 10 bases at J, with 8 bases between. This chain's CDR3 is CASSPRGEQFF. DNA for the CDR3: TGTGCCAGCAGCCCTCGAGGAGAGCAGTTCTTC.

The chain links TRBV19 to TRBJ1-5, with a tentative D call TRBD1 (6 bases). This CDR3 comprises 12 residues. V gave up 8 bases and J gave up 4 bases, with 9 bases separating them. CDR1 LNHDA and CDR2 SQIVND come from the germline V gene (reference sequence). CDR3 loop: CASATGNQPQHF. The CDR3 DNA follows: TGTGCCAGTGCCACAGGGAATCAGCCCCAGCATTTT.

In DNA form, the CDR3 reads TGTGCCAGCAGCCGCCTGACTGGTTATGGCTACACCTTC. As protein: CASSRLTGYGYTF. The chain couples TRBV28 to TRBJ1-2; D is uncertain. This CDR3 spans 13 amino acids. Between the trimmed V and J ends, which lost 6 bases and 5 bases, there was a span of 13 bases. Looked up from germline, CDR1 is MDHEN and CDR2 is SYDVKM.